This T cell receptor beta chain originates from a study of PD-L1 blockade in urothelial cancer. At the level of the study: Of roughly 31 patients, about two dozen were males with bladder-origin urothelial cancer. Samples of blood were analyzed 3 weeks (second dose) and 6 weeks after treatment start. Whole-study findings and limits: Prediction of better survival came from below-median pretreatment blood TCR clonality.

As to time point: pretreatment peripheral blood. Concerning this clone: The target antigen is unknown.

Some clones are missing from TCRdb's copy, which holds only in-frame ones; the method was immunoSEQ multiplex PCR. The sample shows 84,000 or so clones, about 84% of them seen only once. The trim removed 4 bases at V and 5 bases at J, leaving 10 bases unmatched. The CDR3 is made up of 17 amino acids. Germline V lookup: CDR1 LGHNA, CDR2 YSLEER. The J gene is TRBJ2-4, the V gene TRBV4-3; 11 nucleotides match TRBD1. This specimen consisted of PBMCs, obtained around atezolizumab (anti-PD-L1) treatment. The TCR comes from a man aged 55-75 years with urothelial cancer. The CDR3: CASSLRTGQGAQNIQYF. CDR3 DNA sequence: TGCGCCAGCAGCCTGAGAACCGGACAGGGGGCACAAAACATTCAGTACTTC.